The source of this T cell receptor (beta chain) is a study of identical twins. The authors used template switching to add a universal primer site and gave cDNA unique molecular identifiers. TCRdb analysed the 5' RACE reads with MiXCR anew, one entry per CDR3 protein. The profile covers a few hundred thousand distinct CDR3 sequences, with 15% to 20% appearing a single time and about 12% taken by the ten largest. The CDR3 has 14 amino acids. Trimming cost V 9 bases and J 2 bases, with 15 bases left between them. Per germline, CDR1 MNHEY and CDR2 SVGEGT. General study results and limits: While abundant cord blood beta clonotypes carried fewer insertions, memory repertoires showed no such pattern. There was an excess of low generation probability in the out-of-frame alpha sequences that twins shared.

As regards this clonotype: Antigen unknown.

The donors were all healthy and Caucasian. The clonotype originates from a man aged 50 to 59 in good health. V is TRBV6-2 or TRBV6-3 and J is TRBJ2-3; no reliable D call. Source material: naive T cells sorted from blood. The CDR3 nucleotides read TGTGCCAGTTCCAGGATACACTCCACAGATACGCAGTATTTT. It yields the protein CASSRIHSTDTQYF.